This TCR beta chain was profiled in a study of shared T cell receptors in the human thymus. The method was immunoSEQ multiplex PCR; TCRdb's version includes in-frame clones alone and lacks a portion of them. Found here are around 730,000 clones, roughly 88% of them singletons; the top ten hold about 0.0098%. The V end lost 0 bases, the J end lost 6 bases, and 17 bases lay between the germline ends. CDR3 length: 16 amino acids. Germline V gene sequence: CDR1 MNHEY, CDR2 SVGAGI. Another study also made use of these data, one on human thymus T cells. Per that study: What appeared biased in thymic and blood repertoires was the usage of V and J genes.

The specimen was thymocytes. The rearrangement joins TRBV6-5 to TRBJ1-2; D uncertain. This receptor was taken from a girl under two years old with a congenital heart defect. In DNA form, the CDR3 reads TGTGCCAGCAGTTACTCGACTGAGGACCTACTAGATGGCTACACCTTC. Amino acid sequence: CASSYSTEDLLDGYTF.